Shown below are 24 T cell receptor beta chains from a single sample sequenced in a study of cytomegalovirus exposure and HLA in healthy donors. Clones were sequenced by immunoSEQ multiplex PCR, and TCRdb holds only the in-frame ones, with some missing. Of under 400,000 clones in the sample, roughly 86% were seen once. Material: PBMCs. The receptors stem from a man younger than 40 in good health and CMV-seronegative.

V usage is TRBV5-1 and J usage is TRBJ2-1; 11 nucleotides line up with TRBD2. CDR1 is SGHRS, CDR2 YFSETQ, per germline. CDR3 length: 18 residues. V shed 4 bases and J 2 bases; nucleotides not matched to a gene: 11. CDR3 residues: CASSQRTSGQPTYNEQFF. CDR3 bases: TGCGCCAGCAGCCAAAGGACTAGCGGGCAGCCTACCTACAATGAGCAGTTCTTC.

The gene calls are TRBV11-3 and TRBJ1-3; D unresolved. The germline gives CDR1 SGHNT, CDR2 YENEEA. Trimming took off 1 base at V and 2 bases at J, with 9 bases between the two ends. This CDR3 spans 15 amino acids. The CDR3 DNA sequence: TGTGCCAGCAGCTTAGGTCCGGGAACTGGAAACACCATATATTTT. Translated: CASSLGPGTGNTIYF.

V and J are TRBV5-8 and TRBJ2-2, with TRBD2 matching over 8 bases. The CDR3 covers 15 residues. V lost 4 bases, J lost 2 bases, and 4 bases stayed unmatched. CDR1 and CDR2 (germline): SGHTS, YDEGEE. The CDR3 coding sequence is TGTGCCAGCAGCCCGGGACTAGGTAACACCGGGGAGCTGTTTTTT. Residues: CASSPGLGNTGELFF.

The chain employs TRBV10-1 and TRBJ1-5; D is ambiguous. Germline CDR1 reads WNHNN; CDR2 reads SYGVQD (reference sequence). V was cut by 0 bases and J by 7 bases, with 7 bases left in between. The length of the CDR3 is 13 residues. CDR3 residues: CASSESLGQPQHF. The CDR3 region has the DNA TGCGCCAGCAGTGAGTCACTGGGCCAGCCCCAGCATTTT.

The rearrangement joins TRBV7-6 to TRBJ2-5, with 8 bases aligning to TRBD2. V shed 1 base and J 1 base; nucleotides not matched to a gene: 8. Germline V gives CDR1 SGHVS, CDR2 FNYEAQ. CDR3 length: 17 amino acids. CDR3 protein: CASSLGAGGALQETQYF. The CDR3 region has the DNA TGTGCCAGCAGCTTAGGGGCGGGGGGCGCGCTCCAAGAGACCCAGTACTTC. Full variable domain (remainder filled in from reference TRBV7-6 and TRBJ2-5): GAGVSQSPRYKVTKRGQDVALRCDPISGHVSLYWYRQALGQGPEFLTYFNYEAQQDKSGLPNDRFSAERPEGSISTLTIQRTEQRDSAMYRCASSLGAGGALQETQYFGPGTRLLVL.

The chain couples TRBV6-6 to TRBJ2-7; TRBD2 might be the D (7 bases). This CDR3 is 16 amino acids long. Trimming left V 0 bases short and J 2 bases short, with 14 bases between. Germline values: CDR1 MNHNY, CDR2 SVGAGI (reference sequence). CDR3 coding DNA: TGTGCCAGCAGTTACTCTGGAGCGGGGACAACCTACGAGCAGTACTTC. Residues: CASSYSGAGTTYEQYF.

This sequence joins TRBV18 and TRBJ1-1, with 10 bases fitting TRBD1. Germline trimming cut 1 base from V and 4 bases from J; bases unmatched to any gene: 6. This CDR3 is built from 16 residues. Germline values: CDR1 KGHSH, CDR2 LQKENI. The CDR3 here is CASSPLPGQGPTEAFF. CDR3 coding DNA: TGTGCCAGCTCACCACTTCCGGGACAGGGGCCCACTGAAGCTTTCTTT.

The chain carries TRBV7-9 and TRBJ2-5; 11 positions match TRBD1. Losses at the gene ends were 5 bases for V and 5 bases for J; bases not matched to a gene: 10. In germline, CDR1 is SEHNR, CDR2 FQNEAQ (reference sequence). This CDR3 comprises 16 residues. The CDR3 sequence: CASSRIGQGARETQYF. The CDR3 DNA sequence: TGTGCCAGCAGCCGAATCGGACAGGGGGCACGGGAGACCCAGTACTTC. The full variable domain, with the rest looked up from reference TRBV7-9 and TRBJ2-5, is DTGVSQNPRHKITKRGQNVTFRCDPISEHNRLYWYRQTLGQGPEFLTYFQNEAQLEKSRLLSDRFSAERPKGSFSTLEIQRTEQGDSAMYLCASSRIGQGARETQYFGPGTRLLVL.

The CDR3 spells CASSLRGGSLQEKLFF. CDR3 DNA: TGTGCCAGCAGCTTGAGAGGTGGCTCCCTCCAGGAAAAACTGTTTTTT. This rearrangement joins TRBV5-6 to TRBJ1-4; D call uncertain. Per the germline V gene, CDR1 is SGHDT and CDR2 is YYEEEE. V was pared by 1 base and J by 8 bases, with 18 bases between. CDR3 length: 16 residues.

The rearrangement links TRBV6-1 to TRBJ1-1; perhaps TRBD1 as D (6 bases). Deletions cut 7 bases from V and 7 bases from J, with 10 bases between. The germline V gene encodes CDR1 MNHNS and CDR2 SASEGT. The CDR3 consists of 11 residues. The chain's CDR3 is CASMRGIEAFF. CDR3 coding DNA: TGTGCCAGCATGAGGGGGATTGAAGCTTTCTTT.

The chain recombines TRBV5-1 with TRBJ2-1; weak D call: TRBD2 (6 bases). The CDR3 sequence is 15 residues long. Germline V gene lookup returns CDR1 SGHRS and CDR2 YFSETQ. Between the trimmed V and J ends, which lost 0 bases and 5 bases, there was a span of 12 bases. CDR3 in amino acids: CASSLGGTGDNEQFF. CDR3 nucleotide sequence: TGCGCCAGCAGCTTGGGCGGGACGGGCGACAATGAGCAGTTCTTC. Full variable domain (outside the CDR3, taken from reference TRBV5-1 and TRBJ2-1): KAGVTQTPRYLIKTRGQQVTLSCSPISGHRSVSWYQQTPGQGLQFLFEYFSETQRNKGNFPGRFSGRQFSNSRSEMNVSTLELGDSALYLCASSLGGTGDNEQFFGPGTRLTVL.

The CDR3 DNA sequence: TGCGCCAGCAGGTCGGGCAGGGTAGAGACAGATACGCAGTATTTT. Protein product: CASRSGRVETDTQYF. The V and J genes are TRBV5-1 and TRBJ2-3; tentatively, D is TRBD1 (5 bases). The CDR3 contains 15 residues. In germline, CDR1 is SGHRS, CDR2 YFSETQ. V was shortened by 5 bases and J by 3 bases, with 16 bases between the two germline ends.

The gene calls are TRBV5-6 and TRBJ2-4; the D gene is possibly TRBD1 (5 bases). The CDR3 covers 14 residues. Trimming took 4 bases from V and 0 from J, leaving 8 bases between them. Germline CDR1 SGHDT, CDR2 YYEEEE. CDR3 sequence (DNA): TGTGCCAGCAGCCAGGGCACAGCCAAAAACATTCAGTACTTC. Its translation is CASSQGTAKNIQYF.

The chain couples TRBV2 to TRBJ1-1; 8 nucleotides line up with TRBD1. This CDR3 is 16 amino acids long. V lost 2 bases, J lost 10 bases, and 15 bases stayed unmatched. Germline CDR1 and CDR2: SNHLY and FYNNEI. The CDR3 DNA follows: TGTGCCAGCAGTGAATGGGGGGTGTGGACAGGGCAAGGAGCTTTCTTT. Translated: CASSEWGVWTGQGAFF.

J is TRBJ1-1 and V is TRBV11-2; no firm D call. Germline assignment: CDR1 SGHAT and CDR2 FQNNGV. This CDR3 has 13 amino acids. V was clipped by 4 bases and J by 3 bases, with 9 bases between them. In DNA form, the CDR3 reads TGTGCCAGCAGCTCGTATACGGACACTGAAGCTTTCTTT. This gives the protein CASSSYTDTEAFF.

The V call is TRBV18, the J call TRBJ1-1; 7 positions match TRBD1. The germline CDR1 and CDR2 sequences are KGHSH and LQKENI. Trimming cost V 3 bases and J 5 bases; bases outside gene matches: 12. The CDR3 sequence is 16 residues long. CDR3 nucleotide sequence: TGTGCCAGCTCACCGCGCCTGACAGGGTCGGAGACTGAAGCTTTCTTT. It specifies CASSPRLTGSETEAFF.

CDR3 loop: CASGTDRQGRGGEKLFF. The CDR3 DNA sequence: TGTGCTAGTGGCACAGACCGACAGGGACGTGGCGGTGAAAAACTGTTTTTT. The chain joins TRBV12-5 to TRBJ1-4; 7 bases are shared with TRBD1. Germline CDR1 reads LGHNT; CDR2 reads FRNRAP. The CDR3 has 17 amino acids. The J segment lost 7 bases and the V segment lost 6 bases, leaving 17 bases of the junction unmatched.

This clone was counted only a few times. This chain links TRBV27 with TRBJ1-5; 8 bases are a match to TRBD1. The V gene's germline CDR1 is MNHEY and CDR2 SMNVEV (reference sequence). The CDR3 is 14 amino acids. V shed 4 bases and J 5 bases; nucleotides not matched to a gene: 4. CDR3 in amino acids: CASSWTGYHQPQHF. CDR3 in DNA: TGTGCCAGCAGTTGGACAGGGTACCATCAGCCCCAGCATTTT.

This rearrangement joins TRBV2 to TRBJ2-1; 15 bases are a match to TRBD2. The ends lost 11 bases at V and 3 bases at J; junction bases unmatched: 5. Germline V gives CDR1 SNHLY, CDR2 FYNNEI. CDR3 length: 15 residues. For the CDR3, the DNA is TGTGCCGGCGGACTAGCGGGGGGGCTCTACAATGAGCAGTTCTTC. It is translated as CAGGLAGGLYNEQFF.

This clone has a handful of counts. The chain is built from TRBV2 and TRBJ1-5, with TRBD1 as a possible D gene (5 bases). Trimming removed 5 bases from V and 1 base from J, with 12 bases in between. This CDR3 contains 15 residues. Germline CDR1 and CDR2: SNHLY and FYNNEI. CDR3: CASSWMGGSNQPQHF. The CDR3 region has the DNA TGTGCCAGCAGTTGGATGGGGGGAAGCAATCAGCCCCAGCATTTT.

The chain employs TRBV15 and TRBJ2-5, with TRBD2 matching 10 bases. The ends lost 2 bases at V and 5 bases at J; junction bases unmatched: 11. This CDR3 is 17 amino acids long. Germline CDR1 LNHNV, CDR2 YYDKDF (reference sequence). The CDR3 bases are TGTGCCACCAGCAGAAGGAGCGGGACTAGCGTAGGGGAGACCCAGTACTTC. Translated, it gives CATSRRSGTSVGETQYF. The variable domain in full, with the rest retrieved from reference TRBV15 and TRBJ2-5, is DAMVIQNPRYQVTQFGKPVTLSCSQTLNHNVMYWYQQKSSQAPKLLFHYYDKDFNNEADTPDNFQSRRPNTSFCFLDIRSPGLGDTAMYLCATSRRSGTSVGETQYFGPGTRLLVL.

This clone appeared a single time. The genes are TRBV4-2 and TRBJ2-2, with 7 bases aligning to TRBD2. The CDR3 runs to 15 residues. Germline CDR1 LGHNA, CDR2 YNFKEQ. The V gene end was trimmed by 4 bases and the J gene end by 4 bases; junction bases not matched to a gene: 6. In DNA form, the CDR3 reads TGTGCCAGCAGCCCCGGGGAGGGCACCACCGGGGAGCTGTTTTTT. Translated, it gives CASSPGEGTTGELFF.

The chain links TRBV6-5 to TRBJ1-1; the D gene is possibly TRBD1 (5 bases). The CDR3 has 14 residues. Trimming removed 11 bases from V and 6 bases from J, with 22 bases in between. Germline-derived CDR1 and CDR2 are MNHEY and SVGAGI. In nucleotides, the CDR3 is TGTGCCGTATTTGGGGGGGGAATGAGGGCTGAAGCTTTCTTT. This sequence encodes CAVFGGGMRAEAFF.

In its sample, this clone was seen a few times. The chain recombines TRBV6-6 with TRBJ1-6, with a tentative D call TRBD1 (6 bases). Germline CDR1 and CDR2: MNHNY and SVGAGI (reference sequence). CDR3 length equals 13 residues. Deletions cut 7 bases from V and 6 bases from J, with 10 bases between. In DNA form, the CDR3 reads TGTGCCAGCATTTCGGACAGTAATTCACCCCTCCACTTT. It encodes CASISDSNSPLHF.